Here is one T cell receptor beta chain with its context. Its antigen is as yet unknown. The sample originates from a study of CD8 T cells in ankylosing spondylitis. Study results and limitations: Typical of ankylosing spondylitis blood, it appeared, was a TCR beta motif of eight highly homologous variants.

In TCRdb, the 5' RACE reads were re-called with MiXCR into one record per CDR3 protein. The sample carries around 430,000 distinct CDR3 sequences, roughly a sixth recorded once. This CDR3 is built from 16 residues. Germline V gene lookup returns CDR1 DFQATT and CDR2 SNEGSKA (reference sequence). V lost 6 bases to trimming and J lost 3 bases; unmatched junction nucleotides: 11. The clonotype was recovered from a male donor with ankylosing spondylitis. V usage is TRBV20-1 and J usage is TRBJ2-1; 10 nucleotides line up with TRBD2. The source material was blood, either unsorted or a sorted T cell fraction (not recorded which). CDR3 sequence reads: CSAREGIAGGYNEQFF. CDR3 nucleotides: TGCAGTGCAAGGGAGGGGATAGCGGGGGGCTACAATGAGCAGTTCTTC.